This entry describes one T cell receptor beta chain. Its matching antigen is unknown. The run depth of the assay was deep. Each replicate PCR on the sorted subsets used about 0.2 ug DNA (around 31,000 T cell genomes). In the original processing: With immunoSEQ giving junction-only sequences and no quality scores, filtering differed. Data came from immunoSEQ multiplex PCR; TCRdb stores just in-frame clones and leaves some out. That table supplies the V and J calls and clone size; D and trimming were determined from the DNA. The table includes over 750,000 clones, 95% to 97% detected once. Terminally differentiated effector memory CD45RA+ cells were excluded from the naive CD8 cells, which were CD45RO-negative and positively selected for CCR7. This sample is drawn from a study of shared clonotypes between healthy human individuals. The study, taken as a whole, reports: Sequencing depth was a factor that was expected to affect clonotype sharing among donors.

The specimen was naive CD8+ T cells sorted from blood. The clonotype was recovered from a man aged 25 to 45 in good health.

The CDR3 nucleotides are TGTGCCAGCAGCTTAAGGGGTGGCACTGAAGCTTTCTTT. Its protein is CASSLRGGTEAFF. The chain uses TRBV7-9 and TRBJ1-1, with D possibly TRBD1 on 5 matching bases. Trimming stripped 2 bases from V and 4 bases from J, with 8 bases between. This CDR3 contains 13 residues. Germline V gene sequence: CDR1 SEHNR, CDR2 FQNEAQ (reference sequence).